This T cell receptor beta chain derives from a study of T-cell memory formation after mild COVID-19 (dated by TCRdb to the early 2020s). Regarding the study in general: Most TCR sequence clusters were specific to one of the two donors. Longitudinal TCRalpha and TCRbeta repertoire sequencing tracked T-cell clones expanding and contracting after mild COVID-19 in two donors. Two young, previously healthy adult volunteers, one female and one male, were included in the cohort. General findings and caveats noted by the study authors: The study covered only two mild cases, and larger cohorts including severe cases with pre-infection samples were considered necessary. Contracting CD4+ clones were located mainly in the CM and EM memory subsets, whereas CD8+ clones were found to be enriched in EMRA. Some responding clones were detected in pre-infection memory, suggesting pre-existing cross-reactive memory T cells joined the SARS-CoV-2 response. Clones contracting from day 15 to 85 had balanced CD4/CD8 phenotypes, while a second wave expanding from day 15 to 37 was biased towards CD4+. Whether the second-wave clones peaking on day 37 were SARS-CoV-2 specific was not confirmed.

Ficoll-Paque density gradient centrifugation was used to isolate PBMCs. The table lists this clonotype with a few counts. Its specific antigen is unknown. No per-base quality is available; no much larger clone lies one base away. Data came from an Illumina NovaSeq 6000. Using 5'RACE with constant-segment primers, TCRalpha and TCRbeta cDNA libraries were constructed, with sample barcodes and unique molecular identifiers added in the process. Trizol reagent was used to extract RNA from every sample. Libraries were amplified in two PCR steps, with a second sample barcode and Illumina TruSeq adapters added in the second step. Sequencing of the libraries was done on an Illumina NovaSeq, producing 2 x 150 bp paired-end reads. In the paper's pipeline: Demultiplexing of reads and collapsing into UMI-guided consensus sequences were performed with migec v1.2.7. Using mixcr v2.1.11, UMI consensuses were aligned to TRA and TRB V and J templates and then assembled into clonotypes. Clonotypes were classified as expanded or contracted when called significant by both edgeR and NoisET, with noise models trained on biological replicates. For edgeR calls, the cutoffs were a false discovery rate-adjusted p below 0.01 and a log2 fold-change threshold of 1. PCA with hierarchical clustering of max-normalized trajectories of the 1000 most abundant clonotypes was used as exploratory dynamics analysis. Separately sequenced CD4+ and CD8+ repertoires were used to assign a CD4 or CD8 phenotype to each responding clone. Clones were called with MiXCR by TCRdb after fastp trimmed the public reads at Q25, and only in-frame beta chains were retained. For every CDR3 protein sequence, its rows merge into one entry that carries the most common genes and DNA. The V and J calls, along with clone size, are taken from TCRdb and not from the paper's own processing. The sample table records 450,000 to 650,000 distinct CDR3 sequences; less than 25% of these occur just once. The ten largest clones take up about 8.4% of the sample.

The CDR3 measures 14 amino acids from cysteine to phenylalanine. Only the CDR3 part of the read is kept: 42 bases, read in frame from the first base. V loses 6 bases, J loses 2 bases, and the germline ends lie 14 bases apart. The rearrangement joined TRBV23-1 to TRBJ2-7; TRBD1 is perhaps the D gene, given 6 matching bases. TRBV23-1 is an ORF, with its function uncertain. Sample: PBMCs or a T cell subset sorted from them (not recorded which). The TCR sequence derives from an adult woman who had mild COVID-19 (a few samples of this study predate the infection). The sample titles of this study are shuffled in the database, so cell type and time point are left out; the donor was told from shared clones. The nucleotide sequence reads TGCGCCAGCAGCGCCGGCAGGGGAACCTACGAGCAGTACTTC. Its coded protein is CASSAGRGTYEQYF.